This T cell receptor (beta chain) stems from a study of CD8 T cells in Susac syndrome (dated by TCRdb to between 2018 and 2021). Describing the broader study: Of the Susac syndrome patients who were sequenced, eight or nine were in clinical remission while roughly six had clinically active disease. At blood withdrawal, Susac syndrome patients were therapy-naive, treated with corticosteroids (with IVIg additionally given to some), or treated with IVIg alone. Repertoire sequencing was used to test whether CD8+ T cell activation and differentiation in Susac syndrome was antigen driven. The clonality of the CD8+ T cell repertoire was compared across 12 healthy donors, roughly 14 Susac syndrome patients and around 16 multiple sclerosis patients. Broader findings and caveats from the paper: CD8+ repertoires in Susac syndrome showed clonal expansion, which was highest in CD8+ TEMRA cells and was greater in clinically active patients than in remitting patients. Looking at Susac-specific public clones, the researchers identified fewer than 20 in the total CD8+ repertoire and about 5 in the CD8+ TEMRA repertoire. The number of individuals in the TCR sequencing and HLA analysis was acknowledged as relatively small.

RNA was extracted using the RNeasy kit, and about 0.45 to 1 microgram was reverse transcribed with random hexamers. TCR beta CDR3 regions were amplified with the immunoSEQ multiplex PCR assay covering 54 Vbeta and 13 Jbeta segments. PCR amplification bias was corrected by using a synthetic template baseline for primer optimization and computational correction. The authors processed their data as follows. Only productive sequences were kept, with reads annotated to V, D and J genes according to IMGT and analyzed in immunoSEQ Analyzer. Clonality was calculated as one minus the Shannon entropy normalized by log2 of the number of productive unique sequences. For each patient and control, public and private clones were evaluated within the 100 most prevalent clones. Susac-specific clones were defined as absent from healthy and MS cohorts, about 1,000 published viral clones and other ImmuneACCESS disease sequences. The public reads were reanalyzed by TCRdb: fastp trimming at Q25, MiXCR alignment, in-frame beta chains only. When rows share a CDR3 protein, they turn into one entry using the most common DNA and genes. TCRdb's processing, not the authors' own work, is the source of the V and J calls. This sample comprises 85,000 to 130,000 distinct CDR3 sequences, approximately 94% of them detected only once. The top ten constitute around 0.41% of the sample.

With respect to this clonotype: The antigen it recognizes is unknown. No much larger clone is present one base from it, and per-base qualities are unavailable.

Peripheral blood CD8+ and CD4+ T cells from healthy donors, Susac syndrome patients and multiple sclerosis patients were profiled by high-throughput TCR beta sequencing. The Susac syndrome patients fulfilled recently defined diagnostic criteria for definite or probable disease. Bulk CD8+ and CD4+ T cells were purified by magnetic negative isolation, whereas CD8+ TEMRA cells were enriched by FACS. Blood was collected in EDTA tubes and processed within 24 hours, with PBMCs isolated through density gradient centrifugation. PBMCs destined for TCR sequencing were cryopreserved in liquid nitrogen and later thawed in a 37 °C water bath. The sorted or isolated CD4+, CD8+ and CD8+ TEMRA cells had a purity of 90% or higher. The sequenced sample was CD8+ T cells from PBMCs. The TCR was taken from a human donor with Susac syndrome.

The CDR3 region has the sequence CASSIGTRGGQPQHF. The nucleotide sequence is TGTGCCAGTAGTATAGGTACGAGAGGGGGTCAGCCCCAGCATTTT. Recombination connected TRBV19 to TRBJ1-5, with TRBD1 as a weak D call on 6 bases. Via the germline V gene (reference sequence), CDR1 is LNHDA and CDR2 SQIVND. The trim is 1 base for V and 6 bases for J, with a gap of 13 bases between the germline ends. Including cysteine and phenylalanine, the CDR3 has 15 amino acids. Just the 45-base CDR3 DNA is kept, in frame starting at base 1.